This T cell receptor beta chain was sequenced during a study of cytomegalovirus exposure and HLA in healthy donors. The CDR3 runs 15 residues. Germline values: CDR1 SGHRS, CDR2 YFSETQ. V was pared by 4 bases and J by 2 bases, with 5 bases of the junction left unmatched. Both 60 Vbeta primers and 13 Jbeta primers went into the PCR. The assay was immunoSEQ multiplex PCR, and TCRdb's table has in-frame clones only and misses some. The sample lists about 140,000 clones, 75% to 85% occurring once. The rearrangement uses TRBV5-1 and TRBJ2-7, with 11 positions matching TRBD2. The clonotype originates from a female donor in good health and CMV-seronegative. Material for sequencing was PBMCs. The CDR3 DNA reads TGCGCCAGCAGCATGCTAGCGGGAGGACCCTACGAGCAGTACTTC. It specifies CASSMLAGGPYEQYF.